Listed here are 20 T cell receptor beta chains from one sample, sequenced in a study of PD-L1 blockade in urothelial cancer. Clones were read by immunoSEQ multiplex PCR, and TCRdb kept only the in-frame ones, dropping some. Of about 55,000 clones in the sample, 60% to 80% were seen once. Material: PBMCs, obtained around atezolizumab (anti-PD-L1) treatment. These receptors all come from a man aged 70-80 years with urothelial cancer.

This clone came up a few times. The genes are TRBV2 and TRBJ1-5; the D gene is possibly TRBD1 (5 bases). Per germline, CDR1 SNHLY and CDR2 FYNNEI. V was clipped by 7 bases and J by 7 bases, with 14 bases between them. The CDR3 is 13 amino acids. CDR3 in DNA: TGTGCCAGCACCGCAGGGACTGGGCAGCCCCAGCATTTT. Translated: CASTAGTGQPQHF.

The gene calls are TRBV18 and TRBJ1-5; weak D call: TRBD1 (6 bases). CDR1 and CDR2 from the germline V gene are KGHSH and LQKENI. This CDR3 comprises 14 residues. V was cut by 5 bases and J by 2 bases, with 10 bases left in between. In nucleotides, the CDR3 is TGTGCCAGCTCAGGGACAAATGGCAATCAGCCCCAGCATTTT. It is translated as CASSGTNGNQPQHF.

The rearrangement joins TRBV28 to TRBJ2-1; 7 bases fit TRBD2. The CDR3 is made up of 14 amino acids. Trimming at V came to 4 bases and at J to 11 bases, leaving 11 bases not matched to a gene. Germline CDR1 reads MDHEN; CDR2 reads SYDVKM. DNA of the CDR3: TGTGCCAGCAGTTGGGGGGGACCGCGAAACAAGCAGTTCTTC. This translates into CASSWGGPRNKQFF.

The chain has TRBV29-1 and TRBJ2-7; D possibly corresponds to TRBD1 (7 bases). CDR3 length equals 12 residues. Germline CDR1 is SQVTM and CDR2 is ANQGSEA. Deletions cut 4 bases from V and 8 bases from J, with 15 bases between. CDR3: CSVVSEGAKQYF. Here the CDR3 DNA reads TGCAGCGTTGTTTCGGAGGGGGCGAAGCAGTACTTC.

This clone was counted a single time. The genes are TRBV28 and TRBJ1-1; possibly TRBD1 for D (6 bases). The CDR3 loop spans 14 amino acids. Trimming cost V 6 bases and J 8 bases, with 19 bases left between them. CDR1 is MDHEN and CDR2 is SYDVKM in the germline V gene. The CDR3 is CASSLMSPDREAFF. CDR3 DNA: TGTGCCAGCAGCTTGATGTCTCCTGACAGGGAAGCTTTCTTT.

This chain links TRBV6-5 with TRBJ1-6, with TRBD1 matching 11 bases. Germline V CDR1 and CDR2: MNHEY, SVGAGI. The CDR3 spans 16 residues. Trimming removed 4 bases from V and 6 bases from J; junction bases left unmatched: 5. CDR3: CASSSGQGASNSPLHF. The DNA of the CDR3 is TGTGCCAGCAGTTCCGGACAGGGGGCTTCTAATTCACCCCTCCACTTT.

As DNA, the CDR3 is TGCGCCAGCAGCTTGGGGGGGGGCCTGGCCGATGAGCAGTTCTTC. Translation gives CASSLGGGLADEQFF. The V gene is TRBV5-1, the J gene TRBJ2-1, with D possibly matching TRBD2 (7 bases). CDR1 SGHRS and CDR2 YFSETQ come from the germline V gene. This CDR3 has 15 residues. The ends were cut back, 0 bases at V and 8 bases at J, with 15 bases in the middle.

CDR3 amino acids: CASSTGLAGGGGDTQYF. Written as DNA, the CDR3 is TGTGCCAGCAGCACCGGACTAGCGGGAGGGGGTGGGGATACGCAGTATTTT. The gene calls are TRBV7-3 and TRBJ2-3; 15 nucleotides match TRBD2. This CDR3 spans 17 amino acids. The germline V gene has CDR1 SGHTA and CDR2 FQGTGA. With 5 bases clipped from V and 6 bases from J, the junction kept 9 bases outside the gene matches.

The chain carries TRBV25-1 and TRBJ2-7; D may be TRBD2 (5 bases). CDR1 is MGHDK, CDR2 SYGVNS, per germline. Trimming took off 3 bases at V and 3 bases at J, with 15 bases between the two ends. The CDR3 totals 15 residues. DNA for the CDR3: TGTGCCAGCAGTGACCCGCGGGCAGCCAGCTACGAGCAGTACTTC. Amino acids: CASSDPRAASYEQYF.

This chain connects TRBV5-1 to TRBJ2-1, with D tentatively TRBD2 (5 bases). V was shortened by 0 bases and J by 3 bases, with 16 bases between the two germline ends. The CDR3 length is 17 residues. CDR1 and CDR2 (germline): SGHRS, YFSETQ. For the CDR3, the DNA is TGCGCCAGCAGCTTGGCTCTCGCGGGTGCTGGCTACAATGAGCAGTTCTTC. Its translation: CASSLALAGAGYNEQFF.

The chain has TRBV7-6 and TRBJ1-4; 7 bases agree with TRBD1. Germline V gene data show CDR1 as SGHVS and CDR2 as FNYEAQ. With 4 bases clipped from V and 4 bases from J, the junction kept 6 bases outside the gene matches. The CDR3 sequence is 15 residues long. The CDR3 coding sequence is TGTGCCAGCAGCTCCGGGGACAGCTTTAATGAAAAACTGTTTTTT. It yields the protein CASSSGDSFNEKLFF.

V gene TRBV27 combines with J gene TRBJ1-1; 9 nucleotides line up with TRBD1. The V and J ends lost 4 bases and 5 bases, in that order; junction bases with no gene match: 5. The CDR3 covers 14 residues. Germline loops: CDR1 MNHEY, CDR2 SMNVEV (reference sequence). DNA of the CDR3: TGTGCCAGCAGTTCCGGACAGGGGTTGACTGAAGCTTTCTTT. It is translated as CASSSGQGLTEAFF.

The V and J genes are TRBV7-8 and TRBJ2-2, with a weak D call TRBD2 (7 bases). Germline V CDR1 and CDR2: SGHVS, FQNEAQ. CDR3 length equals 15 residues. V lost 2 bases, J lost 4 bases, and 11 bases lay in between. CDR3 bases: TGTGCCAGCAGCTTATTAGGGGGGGTCACCGGGGAGCTGTTTTTT. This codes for CASSLLGGVTGELFF. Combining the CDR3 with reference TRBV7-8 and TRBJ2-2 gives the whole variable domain GAGVSQSPRYKVAKRGQDVALRCDPISGHVSLFWYQQALGQGPEFLTYFQNEAQLDKSGLPSDRFFAERPEGSVSTLKIQRTQQEDSAVYLCASSLLGGVTGELFFGEGSRLTVL.

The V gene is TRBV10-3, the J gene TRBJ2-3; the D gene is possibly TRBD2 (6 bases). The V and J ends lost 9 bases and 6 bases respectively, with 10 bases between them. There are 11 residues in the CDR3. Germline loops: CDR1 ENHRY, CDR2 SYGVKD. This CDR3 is CAIRRGDTQYF. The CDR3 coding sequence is TGTGCCATACGCCGGGGGGATACGCAGTATTTT.

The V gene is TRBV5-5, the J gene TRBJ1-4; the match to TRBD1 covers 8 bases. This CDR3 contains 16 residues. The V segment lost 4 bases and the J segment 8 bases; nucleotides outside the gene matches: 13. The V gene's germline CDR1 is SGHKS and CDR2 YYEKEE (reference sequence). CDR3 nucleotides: TGTGCCAGCAGCCACCGCGGGACAGGCCCTAGAGAAAAACTGTTTTTT. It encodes CASSHRGTGPREKLFF.

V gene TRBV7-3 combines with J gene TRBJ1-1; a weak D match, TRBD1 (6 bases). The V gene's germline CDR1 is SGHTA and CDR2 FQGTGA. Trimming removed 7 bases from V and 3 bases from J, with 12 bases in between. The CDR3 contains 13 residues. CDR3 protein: CASMRTAHTEAFF. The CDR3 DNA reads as TGTGCCAGCATGCGGACAGCGCACACTGAAGCTTTCTTT.

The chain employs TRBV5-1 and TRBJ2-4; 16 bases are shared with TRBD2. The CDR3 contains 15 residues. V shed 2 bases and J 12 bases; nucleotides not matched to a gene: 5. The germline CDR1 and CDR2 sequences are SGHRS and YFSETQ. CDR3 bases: TGCGCCAGCAGCTTAACCGGGACTAGCGGGGGGGATCAGTACTTC. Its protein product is CASSLTGTSGGDQYF.

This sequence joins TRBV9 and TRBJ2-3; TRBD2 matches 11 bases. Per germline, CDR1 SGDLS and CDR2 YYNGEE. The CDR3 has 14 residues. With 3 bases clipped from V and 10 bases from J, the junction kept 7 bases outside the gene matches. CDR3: CASSEGLAAQAQYF. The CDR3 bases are TGTGCCAGCAGCGAGGGACTAGCGGCCCAGGCGCAGTATTTT.

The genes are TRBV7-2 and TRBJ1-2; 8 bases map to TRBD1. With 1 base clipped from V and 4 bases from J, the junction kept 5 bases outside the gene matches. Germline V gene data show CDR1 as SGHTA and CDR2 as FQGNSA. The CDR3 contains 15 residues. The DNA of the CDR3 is TGTGCCAGCAGCTTAGTGGGGACAGGAGCCTATGGCTACACCTTC. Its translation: CASSLVGTGAYGYTF.

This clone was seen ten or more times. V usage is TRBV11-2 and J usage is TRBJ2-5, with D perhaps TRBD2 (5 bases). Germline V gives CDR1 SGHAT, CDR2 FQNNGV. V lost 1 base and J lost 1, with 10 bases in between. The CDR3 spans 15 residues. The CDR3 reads CASSLAGSGQETQYF. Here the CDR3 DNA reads TGTGCCAGCAGCTTAGCAGGCAGCGGCCAAGAGACCCAGTACTTC.